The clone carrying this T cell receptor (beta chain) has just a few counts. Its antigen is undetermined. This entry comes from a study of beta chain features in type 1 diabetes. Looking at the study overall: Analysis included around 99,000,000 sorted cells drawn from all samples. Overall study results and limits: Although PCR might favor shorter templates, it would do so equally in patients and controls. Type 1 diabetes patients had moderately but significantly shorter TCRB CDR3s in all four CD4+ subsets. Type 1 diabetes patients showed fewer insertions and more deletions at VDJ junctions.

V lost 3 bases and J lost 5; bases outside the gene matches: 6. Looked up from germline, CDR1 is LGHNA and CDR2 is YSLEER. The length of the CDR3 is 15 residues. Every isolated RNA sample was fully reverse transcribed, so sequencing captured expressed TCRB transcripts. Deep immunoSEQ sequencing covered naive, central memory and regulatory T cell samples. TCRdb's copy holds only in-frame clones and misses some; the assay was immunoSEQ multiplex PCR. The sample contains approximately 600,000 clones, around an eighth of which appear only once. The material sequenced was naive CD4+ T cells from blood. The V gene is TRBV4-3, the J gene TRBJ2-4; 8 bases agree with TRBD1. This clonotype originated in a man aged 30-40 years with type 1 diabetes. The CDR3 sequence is CASSHLGQAQNIQYF. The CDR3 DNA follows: TGCGCCAGCAGCCACCTGGGACAGGCCCAAAACATTCAGTACTTC.